These 16 T cell receptor beta chains were all obtained from the same sample, sequenced in a study of identical twins. TCRdb re-analysed the 5' RACE reads in MiXCR, keeping a single row per CDR3 protein. In the table there are 220,000 or so distinct CDR3 sequences, 5.5% to 7% of which are singletons. The sample was also linked to a second study, of yellow fever vaccine responses in identical twins.

The sequenced material came from memory (CD45RO+) T cells sorted from blood. Receptors were obtained from a young woman in good health.

This clonotype was observed at least ten times. The V gene is TRBV3-1, the J gene TRBJ2-7, with 11 bases identical to TRBD2. V lost 7 bases, J lost 1 base, and 3 bases stayed unmatched. Germline V CDR1 and CDR2: LGHDT, YNNKEL (reference sequence). The CDR3 spans 14 residues. The CDR3 spells CASKSSGRSYEQYF. The CDR3 DNA sequence: TGTGCCAGCAAATCTAGCGGGAGGTCCTACGAGCAGTACTTC.

There are many counts of this clonotype. The rearrangement joins TRBV6-1 to TRBJ2-1; D gene uncertain. The germline V and J ends were trimmed by 3 bases and 4 bases, with 4 bases remaining between them. This CDR3 comprises 12 residues. Germline V gene lookup returns CDR1 MNHNS and CDR2 SASEGT. The CDR3 protein is CASSETYNEQFF. DNA of the CDR3: TGTGCCAGCAGTGAGACATACAATGAGCAGTTCTTC.

The rearrangement uses TRBV24-1 and TRBJ2-1, with D possibly matching TRBD1 (6 bases). CDR3 length equals 14 residues. CDR1 and CDR2 (germline): KGHDR, SFDVKD. V shed 3 bases and J shed 3 bases, with 8 bases lying between them. CDR3 loop: CATSDPTGYNEQFF. For the CDR3, the DNA is TGTGCCACCAGTGATCCGACAGGCTACAATGAGCAGTTCTTC.

This clonotype appeared many times. The V call is TRBV5-1, the J call TRBJ1-6, with D hard to call. V gave up 4 bases and J gave up 7 bases, with 12 bases separating them. Germline V gene sequence: CDR1 SGHRS, CDR2 YFSETQ. The CDR3 consists of 14 residues. The CDR3 sequence is CASSEGIGNSPLHF. The CDR3 DNA sequence: TGCGCCAGCAGCGAGGGTATCGGAAATTCACCCCTCCACTTT. Full variable domain (remainder filled in from reference TRBV5-1 and TRBJ1-6): KAGVTQTPRYLIKTRGQQVTLSCSPISGHRSVSWYQQTPGQGLQFLFEYFSETQRNKGNFPGRFSGRQFSNSRSEMNVSTLELGDSALYLCASSEGIGNSPLHFGNGTRLTVT.

There are many counts of this clonotype. This sequence joins TRBV28 and TRBJ2-7; tentatively, D is TRBD1 (5 bases). The V end was cut by 2 bases, the J end by 8 bases, with 13 bases between. The germline gives CDR1 MDHEN, CDR2 SYDVKM. The CDR3 sequence is 13 residues long. CDR3 DNA sequence: TGTGCCAGCAGTTTACCAGGGAATCCCAAGCAGTACTTC. This translates into CASSLPGNPKQYF.

This clonotype was found many times. The rearrangement joins TRBV18 to TRBJ2-1; TRBD1 matches at 7 bases. Germline trimming cut 3 bases from V and 7 bases from J; bases unmatched to any gene: 9. From germline, CDR1 is KGHSH and CDR2 LQKENI. The CDR3 length is 15 residues. The DNA for the CDR3 is TGTGCCAGCTCACCCTCCGACAGGGTTGGAAATGAGCAGTTCTTC. This codes for CASSPSDRVGNEQFF. The whole variable domain, remainder taken from reference TRBV18 and TRBJ2-1, is NAGVMQNPRHLVRRRGQEARLRCSPMKGHSHVYWYRQLPEEGLKFMVYLQKENIIDESGMPKERFSAEFPKEGPSILRIQQVVRGDSAAYFCASSPSDRVGNEQFFGPGTRLTVL.

The rearrangement uses TRBV7-2 and TRBJ2-7; possibly TRBD1 for D (6 bases). The CDR3 runs 15 residues. The germline gives CDR1 SGHTA, CDR2 FQGNSA. V dropped 3 bases and J dropped 3 bases, with 15 bases sitting between them. The CDR3 loop is CASSFGWGTNYEQYV. As DNA, the CDR3 is TGTGCCAGCAGCTTTGGGTGGGGGACAAACTACGAGCAGTACGTC.

In this sample, this clonotype turned up many times. The rearrangement joins TRBV12-3 or TRBV12-4 to TRBJ1-3; D remains ambiguous. Trimming took off 4 bases at V and 7 bases at J, with 8 bases between the two ends. This CDR3 comprises 12 residues. The DNA of the CDR3 is TGTGCCAGCAGTTCCAACAGCAACACCATATATTTT. This encodes CASSSNSNTIYF.

The chain carries TRBV7-2 and TRBJ2-2, with a weak D call TRBD2 (6 bases). Germline CDR1 is SGHTA and CDR2 is FQGNSA. Trimming removed 5 bases at V and 6 bases at J, with 7 bases between. This CDR3 is 12 amino acids long. CDR3 nucleotides: TGTGCCAGCAGCGGAGGGGCCGGGGAGCTGTTTTTT. Amino acid sequence: CASSGGAGELFF. Filled out from reference TRBV7-2 and TRBJ2-2, the complete variable domain reads GAGVSQSPSNKVTEKGKDVELRCDPISGHTALYWYRQSLGQGLEFLIYFQGNSAPDKSGLPSDRFSAERTGGSVSTLTIQRTQQEDSAVYLCASSGGAGELFFGEGSRLTVL.

In its sample, this clonotype was seen many times. The chain has TRBV28 and TRBJ2-1; 12 bases line up with TRBD2. The germline V gene encodes CDR1 MDHEN and CDR2 SYDVKM. The length of the CDR3 is 18 residues. The V segment lost 3 bases and the J segment 2 bases; nucleotides outside the gene matches: 8. The CDR3 sequence is CASSLVGLAGPTYNEQFF. The CDR3 nucleotides are TGTGCCAGCAGTTTGGTCGGACTAGCGGGACCCACCTACAATGAGCAGTTCTTC.

This clonotype was counted between two and nine times. The gene calls are TRBV4-1 and TRBJ1-1; 9 nucleotides match TRBD1. V was pared by 3 bases and J by 1 base, with 6 bases of the junction left unmatched. Germline-derived CDR1 and CDR2 are MGHRA and YSYEKL. This CDR3 has 16 residues. The CDR3 protein is CASSQRRQGENTEAFF. For the CDR3, the DNA is TGCGCCAGCAGCCAGAGACGACAGGGGGAGAACACTGAAGCTTTCTTT.

This clonotype was detected only a few times. The genes are TRBV10-3 and TRBJ1-1; D is possibly TRBD1 (6 bases). Trimming took 2 bases from V and 0 from J, leaving 13 bases between them. The germline gives CDR1 ENHRY, CDR2 SYGVKD. The CDR3 loop spans 16 amino acids. The CDR3: CAISESLGGMNTEAFF. CDR3 coding DNA: TGTGCCATCAGTGAGAGCCTCGGGGGCATGAACACTGAAGCTTTCTTT.

CDR3 in DNA: TGTGCCAGCAGTGGTATGGTCCAGTACTTC. Translating it yields CASSGMVQYF. This chain connects TRBV28 to TRBJ2-5, with D unclear. This CDR3 spans 10 amino acids. Germline assignment: CDR1 MDHEN and CDR2 SYDVKM. The ends were cut back, 5 bases at V and 10 bases at J, with 8 bases in the middle. Filled out from reference TRBV28 and TRBJ2-5, the complete variable domain reads DVKVTQSSRYLVKRTGEKVFLECVQDMDHENMFWYRQDPGLGLRLIYFSYDVKMKEKGDIPEGYSVSREKKERFSLILESASTNQTSMYLCASSGMVQYFGPGTRLLVL.

This clonotype has just a few counts. The chain is built from TRBV28 and TRBJ2-1; tentative D call: TRBD1 (6 bases). Trimming stripped 6 bases from V and 9 bases from J, with 24 bases between. Germline CDR1 is MDHEN and CDR2 is SYDVKM. The CDR3 loop spans 16 amino acids. The CDR3 DNA follows: TGTGCCAGCAGCCCTCTGGGGGCGGGTAGTACACCTGAGCAGTTCTTC. It is translated as CASSPLGAGSTPEQFF.

At least ten counts were recorded for this clonotype. This sequence joins TRBV6-4 and TRBJ2-3; TRBD1 might be the D (7 bases). CDR1 and CDR2 from the germline V gene are MRHNA and SNTAGT. Trimming took off 0 bases at V and 0 bases at J, with 10 bases between the two ends. This CDR3 has 16 amino acids. In DNA, the CDR3 is TGTGCCAGCAGTGACTCGGCAGGGGGGAGCACAGATACGCAGTATTTT. Translating gives CASSDSAGGSTDTQYF.

This clonotype has just a few counts. V is TRBV6-2 or TRBV6-3 and J is TRBJ2-7, with 10 bases fitting TRBD2. The V gene end was trimmed by 2 bases and the J gene end by 6 bases; junction bases not matched to a gene: 13. From germline, CDR1 is MNHEY and CDR2 SVGEGT. CDR3 size: 17 residues. The CDR3 DNA reads TGTGCCAGCAGTTACGAGGTAATCGGGACTAGCGATGTCGAGCAGTACTTC. Translation: CASSYEVIGTSDVEQYF.